These T cell receptor beta chains were read from a single sample in a study of CXCR3-negative and CXCR3-positive naive CD8 T cells. TCRdb reprocessed the 5' RACE reads and stores each CDR3 protein as one record, lacking DNA. Its listing shows about 90,000 distinct CDR3 sequences. Sequenced sample: naive CXCR3- CD8+ T cells from blood. All receptors derive from a human donor in good health. Some clones in this sample may be carry-over from other donors' samples. Each CDR3 is given with its conserved first and last residue. Each record gives: J gene, V gene, CDR3 protein.

>TRBJ1-5|TRBV20-1
CSALNREGNQPQHF
>TRBJ2-5|TRBV10-3
CAISDRAQETQYF
>TRBJ2-3|TRBV12-3/TRBV12-4
CASSSFQGTTDTQYF
>TRBJ2-7|TRBV7-2
CASSSPGTSGHYEQYF
>TRBJ2-1|TRBV5-4
CASSLIASSGNEQFF
>TRBJ1-2|TRBV4-3
CASSQDQGTDYGYTF
>TRBJ2-7|TRBV7-3
CASSRDGAEQYF
>TRBJ2-3|TRBV6-2/TRBV6-3
CASGPGDTQYF
>TRBJ1-4|TRBV11-2
CASSFGRVEKLFF
>TRBJ2-1|TRBV7-6
CASSLPGGNEQFF
>TRBJ1-1|TRBV29-1
CSVEQDTEAFF
>TRBJ2-7|TRBV2
CASTPEAAYEQYF
>TRBJ2-2|TRBV7-3
CASSPGTSTEELFF
>TRBJ2-7|TRBV12-3/TRBV12-4
CASSDVAGIYEQYF
>TRBJ2-1|TRBV4-3
CASSQVGTNEQFF
>TRBJ1-5|TRBV7-2
CASSLGASVSHF
>TRBJ1-1|TRBV7-9
CASSFSGPTEAFF
>TRBJ2-3|TRBV9
CASSVHGRQDTQYF
>TRBJ2-7|TRBV30
CAWNAGGEQCF
>TRBJ2-3|TRBV13
CASSSLNTGSLQYF
>TRBJ1-1|TRBV6-5
CASSPTAGPGAEAFF
>TRBJ2-1|TRBV18
CASSPASGGSLYNEQFF
>TRBJ2-2|TRBV6-2/TRBV6-3
CASSTGTDNGELFF
>TRBJ2-5|TRBV10-3
CAISDPGEETQYF
>TRBJ1-1|TRBV6-5
CASSTGVKAFF
>TRBJ1-1|TRBV29-1
CSVADHRETNTEAFF
>TRBJ1-5|TRBV12-3/TRBV12-4
CASSLRRGDQPQHF
>TRBJ2-5|TRBV7-6
CASSHWDQETQYF
>TRBJ2-5|TRBV12-3/TRBV12-4
CASSPGTSGGAETQYF
>TRBJ2-2|TRBV3-1
CASSQWDYSNTGELFF
>TRBJ2-1|TRBV2
CASRTSDSWNEQFF